This TCR beta chain was captured by sequencing in a study of T cell responses to AZD1222 COVID-19 vaccine. Study conclusions and caveats: Two AZD1222 administrations were followed by greater Spike-specific TCR breadth and depth. White British ancestry dominated among donors, who included more females, and clonal diversity was possibly underestimated. Reports say nearly half of spike-specific TCRs go after unmutated variant regions.

J gave up 0 bases and V 6 bases, and 19 bases lay outside the gene matches. The CDR3 is made up of 22 amino acids. CDR1 and CDR2 from the germline V gene are MNHEY and SMNVEV (reference sequence). Details on this clone: What it binds is unknown.

Method: immunoSEQ multiplex PCR; TCRdb's copy keeps in-frame clones and lacks some. The table shows 160,000 or so clones, with about 91% occurring only once. The sample was peripheral blood, taken on day 0 of MenACWY control vaccination. The chain links TRBV27 to TRBJ2-6, with 11 bases aligning to TRBD1. This TCR came from an adult in good health. CDR3 DNA sequence: TGTGCCAGCAGCTTCGGGGTAGAGACGTCGGACAGGGGGCCCTCTGGGGCCAACGTCCTGACTTTC. Protein: CASSFGVETSDRGPSGANVLTF. Full variable domain (missing parts from reference TRBV27 and TRBJ2-6): EAQVTQNPRYLITVTGKKLTVTCSQNMNHEYMSWYRQDPGLGLRQIYYSMNVEVTDKGDVPEGYKVSRKEKRNFPLILESPSPNQTSLYFCASSFGVETSDRGPSGANVLTFGAGSRLTVL.